The T cell receptor (beta chain) described here comes from a study of prognosis after radiotherapy for stage I lung cancer. Study details: No patient was treated with concurrent therapy while undergoing stereotactic body radiotherapy. Study-level points and caveats: Samples before stereotactic body radiation therapy had more unique TCR clones (median approximately 9,100 versus 7,200). Patients with and without metastases reportedly differed in TRBV and TRBJ gene usage frequencies. Shannon entropy after stereotactic body radiation therapy was lower in patients who developed distant metastases.

This CDR3 is 16 amino acids long. Looked up from germline, CDR1 is SEHNR and CDR2 is FQNEAQ (reference sequence). J gave up 4 bases and V 5 bases, and 12 bases lay outside the gene matches. The sample holds a few counts of this clonotype. The antigen remains unidentified. Amplification of TCR beta CDR3 from genomic DNA used two-round multiplex PCR. With primers specific to each TRBV and TRBJ gene, the first-round PCR was performed. TCRdb re-derived calls from the multiplex PCR reads in MiXCR, one entry per CDR3 protein. The table lists roughly 30,000 distinct CDR3 sequences, around two fifths of them singletons.

This receptor was obtained from a donor aged 50 or older with non-small cell lung cancer. Sequenced material: PBMCs, taken before or after stereotactic body radiation therapy (not recorded which). The genes are TRBV7-9 and TRBJ2-7, with TRBD1 matching over 9 bases. DNA for the CDR3: TGTGCCAGCAGCATAACAGAGCGGGACAGGGTGTACGAGCAGTACTTC. This codes for CASSITERDRVYEQYF.